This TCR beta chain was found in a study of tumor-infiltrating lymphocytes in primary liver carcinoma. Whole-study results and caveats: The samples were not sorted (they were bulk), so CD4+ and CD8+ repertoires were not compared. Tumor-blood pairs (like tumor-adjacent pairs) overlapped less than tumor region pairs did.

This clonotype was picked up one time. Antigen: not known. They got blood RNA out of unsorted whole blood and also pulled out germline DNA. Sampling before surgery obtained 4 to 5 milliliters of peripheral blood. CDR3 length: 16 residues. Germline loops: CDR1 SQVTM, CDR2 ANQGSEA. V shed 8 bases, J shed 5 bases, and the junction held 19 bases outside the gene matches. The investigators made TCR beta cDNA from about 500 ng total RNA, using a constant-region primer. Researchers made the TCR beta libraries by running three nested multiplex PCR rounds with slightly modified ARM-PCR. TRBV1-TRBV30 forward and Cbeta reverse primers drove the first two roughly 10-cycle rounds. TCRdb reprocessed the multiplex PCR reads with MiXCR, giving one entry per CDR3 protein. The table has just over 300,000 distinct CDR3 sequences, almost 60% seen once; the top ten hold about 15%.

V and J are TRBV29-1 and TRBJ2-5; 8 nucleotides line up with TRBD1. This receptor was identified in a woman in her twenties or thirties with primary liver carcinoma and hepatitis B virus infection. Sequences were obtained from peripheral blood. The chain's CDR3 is CSTTGETGSTVETQYF. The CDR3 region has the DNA TGCAGCACGACAGGGGAGACGGGTTCTACGGTGGAGACCCAGTACTTC.